This TCR beta chain was obtained from a study of blood T cell repertoires in COVID-19. Overall study context: COVID-19 samples collected from the United States, Italy and Spain covered acute and convalescent phases.

The germline CDR1 and CDR2 sequences are SGHVS and FQNEAQ. The CDR3 sequence is 15 residues long. Trimming took 3 bases from V and 2 from J, leaving 10 bases between them. The protocol was immunoSEQ multiplex PCR, while the TCRdb copy is restricted to in-frame clones and leaves out a portion. The table lists 200,000 or so clones, 85% to 90% of them singletons. Material for sequencing was PBMCs or T cells enriched from blood (not recorded which). The chain recombines TRBV7-8 with TRBJ2-2, with a tentative D call TRBD1 (5 bases). The source is a woman aged 40 to 50 with acute COVID-19. CDR3 residues: CASSLETDNTGELFF. The CDR3 DNA sequence: TGTGCCAGCAGCTTGGAGACAGACAACACCGGGGAGCTGTTTTTT.